The T cell receptor (beta chain) under discussion was sequenced for a study of shared clonotypes between healthy human individuals. Study findings and constraints: Rarefaction gave evidence that sorted-subset sequencing remained incomplete despite large depth.

Each replicate PCR on the sorted subsets used approximately 180 ng DNA (around 30,000 T cell genomes). Some clones are missing from TCRdb's copy, which holds only in-frame ones; the method was immunoSEQ multiplex PCR. The sample consists of about 680,000 clones, about 90% of them appearing once. CD45RO-negative, CCR7-selected cells formed the naive CD8 fraction, which excluded terminally differentiated effector memory CD45RA+ cells. On this clone itself: Antigen unknown.

CDR1 and CDR2 (germline): MNHEY, SMNVEV (reference sequence). Trimming took 4 bases from V and 2 from J, leaving 12 bases between them. This CDR3 has 14 residues. This sequence originates from a man younger than 45 in good health. Sequenced material: naive CD8+ T cells sorted from blood. The chain carries TRBV27 and TRBJ2-7, with a tentative D call TRBD2 (6 bases). The CDR3 bases are TGTGCCAGCAGTTCGGGAGAACGCCCCTACGAGCAGTACTTC. Translating it yields CASSSGERPYEQYF.